These T cell receptor beta chains were read from a single sample in a study of radiotherapy plus CTLA-4 blockade in lung cancer. Some clones are missing from TCRdb's copy, which holds only in-frame ones; the method was immunoSEQ multiplex PCR. The sample shows fewer than 70,000 clones, 79% of them seen only once. Specimen: peripheral blood, collected from a patient treated with radiotherapy plus ipilimumab. The receptors come from a human donor with non-small cell lung cancer who had a complete response to radiotherapy plus ipilimumab. The CDR3 runs from the conserved cysteine through the conserved F or W. D genes are given only for firm matches. The size of a clone is reported for some rows only, either as once, few or many, or as a class for expanded clones.

v_call: TRBV6-6; j_call: TRBJ2-5; d_call: NA; clone_size: NA; cdr3_aa: CARPRGLQETQYF; cdr3_nt: TGTGCCAGGCCCCGCGGGTTACAAGAGACCCAGTACTTC
v_call: TRBV4-1; j_call: TRBJ1-5; d_call: NA; clone_size: once; cdr3_aa: CASSQALRWGDSNQPQHF; cdr3_nt: TGCGCCAGCAGCCAAGCCCTAAGGTGGGGTGATAGCAATCAGCCCCAGCATTTT
v_call: TRBV2; j_call: TRBJ2-7; d_call: NA; clone_size: NA; cdr3_aa: CASSSRPYEQYF; cdr3_nt: TGTGCCAGCAGTTCTCGCCCCTACGAGCAGTACTTC
v_call: TRBV21-1; j_call: TRBJ1-5; d_call: NA; clone_size: NA; cdr3_aa: CASSGPWGGKKPYQPQHF; cdr3_nt: TGTGCCAGCAGCGGCCCCTGGGGGGGGAAGAAGCCCTATCAGCCCCAGCATTTT
v_call: TRBV6-6; j_call: TRBJ1-2; d_call: NA; clone_size: NA; cdr3_aa: CASSPRRTGNYGYTF; cdr3_nt: TGTGCCAGCAGTCCCCGCCGGACGGGGAACTATGGCTACACCTTC
v_call: TRBV10-3; j_call: TRBJ2-1; d_call: TRBD2; clone_size: NA; cdr3_aa: CAISGSGNAQGEQFF; cdr3_nt: TGTGCCATCAGTGGTAGCGGGAACGCTCAGGGGGAGCAGTTCTTC
v_call: TRBV19; j_call: TRBJ1-5; d_call: NA; clone_size: NA; cdr3_aa: CASSIMGPPVGDQPQHF; cdr3_nt: TGTGCCAGTAGTATCATGGGCCCTCCAGTGGGAGATCAGCCCCAGCATTTT
v_call: TRBV10-2; j_call: TRBJ2-2; d_call: NA; clone_size: once; cdr3_aa: CASSDLSGPNTGELFF; cdr3_nt: TGCGCCAGCAGTGATTTATCAGGACCGAACACCGGGGAGCTGTTTTTT
v_call: TRBV27; j_call: TRBJ2-3; d_call: TRBD1; clone_size: NA; cdr3_aa: CASSLGGQGITDTQYF; cdr3_nt: TGTGCCAGCAGTTTAGGGGGACAGGGGATTACAGATACGCAGTATTTT
v_call: TRBV7-8; j_call: TRBJ2-1; d_call: TRBD2; clone_size: NA; cdr3_aa: CASSLVVAGAYNEQFF; cdr3_nt: TGTGCCAGCAGCTTAGTGGTAGCGGGGGCCTACAATGAGCAGTTCTTC
v_call: TRBV7-2; j_call: TRBJ2-3; d_call: NA; clone_size: NA; cdr3_aa: CASSLVGTPGTDTQYF; cdr3_nt: TGTGCCAGCAGCTTAGTGGGGACACCCGGCACAGATACGCAGTATTTT
v_call: TRBV7-6; j_call: TRBJ2-4; d_call: NA; clone_size: NA; cdr3_aa: CASSSGSKNIQYF; cdr3_nt: TGTGCCAGCAGCTCGGGCTCCAAAAACATTCAGTACTTC
v_call: TRBV29-1; j_call: TRBJ1-1; d_call: NA; clone_size: NA; cdr3_aa: CSAAGSPEAFF; cdr3_nt: TGCAGCGCAGCAGGGAGTCCTGAAGCCTTCTTT
v_call: TRBV18; j_call: TRBJ1-4; d_call: NA; clone_size: NA; cdr3_aa: CASSPLNRVENEKLFF; cdr3_nt: TGTGCCAGCTCACCCTTGAACAGGGTTGAAAATGAAAAACTGTTTTTT
v_call: TRBV6-5; j_call: TRBJ2-5; d_call: NA; clone_size: NA; cdr3_aa: CASSHQWGETQYF; cdr3_nt: TGTGCCAGCAGCCACCAGTGGGGAGAGACCCAGTACTTC
v_call: TRBV6-1; j_call: TRBJ1-5; d_call: NA; clone_size: NA; cdr3_aa: CASRGTDRLSSPQHF; cdr3_nt: TGTGCCAGCAGGGGGACGGATAGACTATCAAGCCCCCAGCATTTT
v_call: TRBV5-6; j_call: TRBJ1-4; d_call: NA; clone_size: few; cdr3_aa: CASSLEGGSEKLFF; cdr3_nt: TGTGCCAGCAGCTTGGAGGGGGGAAGTGAAAAACTGTTTTTT
v_call: TRBV4-3; j_call: TRBJ2-7; d_call: NA; clone_size: NA; cdr3_aa: CASSQGDFTGEQYF; cdr3_nt: TGCGCCAGCAGCCAAGGAGACTTCACCGGCGAGCAGTACTTC
v_call: TRBV18; j_call: TRBJ2-1; d_call: TRBD2; clone_size: NA; cdr3_aa: CASSPGTSGRSNEQFF; cdr3_nt: TGTGCCAGCTCACCGGGTACTAGCGGGAGGTCGAATGAGCAGTTCTTC
v_call: TRBV11-3; j_call: TRBJ2-6; d_call: NA; clone_size: NA; cdr3_aa: CASVHSGANVLTF; cdr3_nt: TGTGCCAGCGTCCACTCTGGGGCCAACGTCCTGACTTTC
v_call: TRBV5-8; j_call: TRBJ1-3; d_call: NA; clone_size: NA; cdr3_aa: CASSLRGSGNTIYF; cdr3_nt: TGTGCCAGCAGCTTAAGAGGCTCTGGAAACACCATATATTTT
v_call: TRBV5-1; j_call: TRBJ1-1; d_call: TRBD1; clone_size: NA; cdr3_aa: CASSRTGEVGTEAFF; cdr3_nt: TGCGCCAGCAGCCGGACAGGGGAAGTTGGAACTGAAGCTTTCTTT
v_call: TRBV6-5; j_call: TRBJ2-7; d_call: NA; clone_size: NA; cdr3_aa: CASSPALGLYEQYF; cdr3_nt: TGTGCCAGCAGCCCGGCCCTAGGACTTTACGAGCAGTACTTC
v_call: TRBV30; j_call: TRBJ1-5; d_call: NA; clone_size: NA; cdr3_aa: CAWGDGGPQHF; cdr3_nt: TGTGCCTGGGGGGACGGCGGGCCCCAGCATTTT
v_call: TRBV30; j_call: TRBJ1-2; d_call: NA; clone_size: few; cdr3_aa: CAWSQGANYGYTF; cdr3_nt: TGTGCCTGGAGTCAGGGTGCAAACTATGGCTACACCTTC
v_call: TRBV7-2; j_call: TRBJ2-1; d_call: NA; clone_size: NA; cdr3_aa: CASSFSSYNEQFF; cdr3_nt: TGTGCCAGCAGCTTTTCCTCCTACAATGAGCAGTTCTTC
v_call: TRBV29-1; j_call: TRBJ1-2; d_call: NA; clone_size: NA; cdr3_aa: CSVERVRDYGYTF; cdr3_nt: TGCAGCGTTGAGCGGGTACGCGACTATGGCTACACCTTC
v_call: TRBV30; j_call: TRBJ2-5; d_call: NA; clone_size: NA; cdr3_aa: CATSGTKGIQYF; cdr3_nt: TGTGCCACTTCCGGGACAAAAGGTATCCAGTACTTC
v_call: TRBV7-2; j_call: TRBJ2-1; d_call: NA; clone_size: few; cdr3_aa: CASSLVGYNEQFF; cdr3_nt: TGTGCCAGCAGCTTAGTGGGATACAATGAGCAGTTCTTC
v_call: TRBV6-5; j_call: TRBJ2-3; d_call: TRBD2; clone_size: NA; cdr3_aa: CASSRTSGGDTQYF; cdr3_nt: TGTGCCAGCAGTCGGACTAGCGGGGGGGATACGCAGTATTTT
v_call: TRBV5-6; j_call: TRBJ1-5; d_call: NA; clone_size: NA; cdr3_aa: CASSLGGGPNNQPQHF; cdr3_nt: TGTGCCAGCAGCTTGGGAGGGGGACCGAACAATCAGCCCCAGCATTTT
v_call: TRBV7-2; j_call: TRBJ2-2; d_call: NA; clone_size: NA; cdr3_aa: CASKRTYNTGELFF; cdr3_nt: TGTGCCAGCAAGCGGACTTACAACACCGGGGAGCTGTTTTTT
v_call: TRBV12-5; j_call: TRBJ2-1; d_call: TRBD1; clone_size: NA; cdr3_aa: CASGSPQTGGSYNEQFF; cdr3_nt: TGTGCTAGTGGTTCCCCCCAGACAGGGGGCTCCTACAATGAGCAGTTCTTC
v_call: TRBV2; j_call: TRBJ1-6; d_call: NA; clone_size: NA; cdr3_aa: CASRHGADNSPLHF; cdr3_nt: TGTGCCAGCAGGCACGGGGCAGATAATTCACCCCTCCACTTT
v_call: TRBV7-9; j_call: TRBJ1-3; d_call: TRBD1; clone_size: NA; cdr3_aa: CASSLDGTVGNTIYF; cdr3_nt: TGTGCCAGCAGCTTAGATGGGACAGTAGGAAACACCATATATTTT
v_call: TRBV29-1; j_call: TRBJ2-2; d_call: NA; clone_size: few; cdr3_aa: CSAPAGYTGELFF; cdr3_nt: TGCAGCGCCCCCGCGGGGTACACCGGGGAGCTGTTTTTT
v_call: TRBV7-9; j_call: TRBJ2-3; d_call: TRBD2; clone_size: NA; cdr3_aa: CASSLSLAGGTDTQYF; cdr3_nt: TGTGCCAGCAGCTTATCCCTAGCGGGGGGCACAGATACGCAGTATTTT
v_call: TRBV27; j_call: TRBJ2-3; d_call: NA; clone_size: once; cdr3_aa: CASSLQGHTQYF; cdr3_nt: TGTGCCAGCAGTTTACAGGGTCATACGCAGTATTTT
v_call: TRBV27; j_call: TRBJ1-6; d_call: NA; clone_size: NA; cdr3_aa: CASSPPRGTLHF; cdr3_nt: TGTGCCAGCAGTCCTCCCAGGGGAACCCTCCACTTT
v_call: TRBV2; j_call: TRBJ1-1; d_call: NA; clone_size: NA; cdr3_aa: CASKGGGRTEAFF; cdr3_nt: TGTGCCAGCAAGGGGGGAGGGAGAACTGAAGCTTTCTTT
v_call: TRBV18; j_call: TRBJ2-1; d_call: TRBD1; clone_size: NA; cdr3_aa: CASSLDQTGGYNEQFF; cdr3_nt: TGTGCCAGCTCACTGGACCAGACAGGGGGCTACAATGAGCAGTTCTTC
v_call: TRBV7-6; j_call: TRBJ1-4; d_call: NA; clone_size: once; cdr3_aa: CASSIGFNEKLFF; cdr3_nt: TGTGCCAGCAGCATAGGGTTTAATGAAAAACTGTTTTTT
v_call: TRBV5-1; j_call: TRBJ2-3; d_call: TRBD2; clone_size: few; cdr3_aa: CASARGSGDTQYF; cdr3_nt: TGCGCCAGCGCGCGGGGGTCCGGGGATACGCAGTATTTT
v_call: TRBV7-2; j_call: TRBJ2-5; d_call: NA; clone_size: NA; cdr3_aa: CASSLVGQETQYF; cdr3_nt: TGTGCCAGCAGCTTAGTAGGTCAAGAGACCCAGTACTTC
v_call: TRBV6-5; j_call: TRBJ1-2; d_call: NA; clone_size: NA; cdr3_aa: CASSYSQGPWVAGYTF; cdr3_nt: TGTGCCAGCAGTTACTCCCAGGGGCCCTGGGTGGCTGGCTACACCTTC
v_call: TRBV14; j_call: TRBJ1-2; d_call: NA; clone_size: NA; cdr3_aa: CASSLGLSYGYTF; cdr3_nt: TGTGCCAGCAGCCTCGGACTGAGCTATGGCTACACCTTC
v_call: TRBV7-9; j_call: TRBJ2-1; d_call: NA; clone_size: NA; cdr3_aa: CASSRSFDEQFF; cdr3_nt: TGTGCCAGCAGCCGTTCTTTCGATGAGCAGTTCTTC
v_call: TRBV6-1; j_call: TRBJ1-5; d_call: TRBD1; clone_size: NA; cdr3_aa: CASTEGALNQPQHF; cdr3_nt: TGTGCCAGCACGGAGGGGGCACTAAATCAGCCCCAGCATTTT
v_call: TRBV27; j_call: TRBJ2-2; d_call: NA; clone_size: NA; cdr3_aa: CASSLPYTGELFF; cdr3_nt: TGTGCCAGCAGTTTACCTTACACCGGGGAGCTGTTTTTT
v_call: TRBV2; j_call: TRBJ2-3; d_call: TRBD2; clone_size: NA; cdr3_aa: CASPGDSGGWFGTDTQYF; cdr3_nt: TGTGCCAGCCCTGGGGATAGCGGGGGGTGGTTTGGCACAGATACGCAGTATTTT
v_call: TRBV29-1; j_call: TRBJ1-1; d_call: NA; clone_size: NA; cdr3_aa: CSVELLMNTEAFF; cdr3_nt: TGCAGCGTTGAGCTACTCATGAACACTGAAGCTTTCTTT
v_call: TRBV6-5; j_call: TRBJ2-7; d_call: NA; clone_size: NA; cdr3_aa: CASSYSAREFTYEQYF; cdr3_nt: TGTGCCAGCAGTTACTCGGCCAGAGAGTTCACCTACGAGCAGTACTTC
v_call: TRBV7-8; j_call: TRBJ1-1; d_call: NA; clone_size: once; cdr3_aa: CASSQPRTEAFF; cdr3_nt: TGTGCCAGCAGCCAACCCAGAACTGAAGCTTTCTTT